The rows below give T cell receptor beta chains drawn from one sample of a study of metastatic and nonmetastatic thyroid tumors. Using MiXCR, TCRdb reanalyzed the PCR reads. In the table there are 20,000 to 25,000 clones, roughly 15% of which are singletons. Sequences were obtained from tumor tissue. These receptors all stem from a female donor with papillary thyroid cancer or a benign thyroid nodule (not recorded which). Some clones in this sample may be carry-over from other donors' samples. Both conserved end residues are part of each CDR3. A D gene is named only where the DNA matches it firmly. For some rows the clone size is stated as once, few or many, or as a class when expanded; others skip it.

>TRBV12-3/TRBV12-4|TRBJ1-2|many|TRBD1
CASLSWGQGVIHGYTF
TGTGCCAGCCTCTCATGGGGTCAGGGGGTAATTCATGGCTACACCTTC
>TRBV2|TRBJ2-7|many|TRBD1
CASKGDRYYEQYF
TGTGCCAGCAAGGGGGACAGGTACTACGAGCAGTACTTC
>TRBV19|TRBJ2-7|many|NA
CASRSLSSYEQYF
TGTGCCAGTCGATCCCTCAGCTCCTACGAGCAGTACTTC
>TRBV11-3|TRBJ2-1|medium-sized|TRBD2
CASSLSGGSYEQFF
TGTGCCAGCAGCCTTAGCGGGGGAAGCTATGAGCAGTTCTTC
>TRBV20-1|TRBJ2-7|medium-sized|TRBD2
CSARDLRGGYYEQYF
TGCAGTGCTAGAGATTTACGGGGGGGATACTACGAGCAGTACTTC
>TRBV7-3|TRBJ1-1|NA|NA
CASSPGRIKNTEAFF
TGTGCCAGCAGCCCTGGGAGGATTAAGAACACTGAAGCTTTCTTT
>TRBV6-1|TRBJ2-3|many|TRBD1
CASRNTSGTATSSTDTQYF
TGTGCCAGCAGGAATACCTCCGGGACAGCAACATCTAGCACAGATACGCAGTATTTT
>TRBV5-1|TRBJ2-2|many|NA
CASNLAPRGSVGELFF
TGCGCCAGCAACCTTGCGCCTCGGGGGTCGGTCGGGGAGCTGTTTTTT
>TRBV2|TRBJ1-3|medium-sized|NA
CASSDHSSGNTIYF
TGTGCCAGCAGTGACCACAGCTCTGGAAACACCATATATTTT
>TRBV12-3/TRBV12-4|TRBJ2-3|NA|NA
CASSLLAPRTDTQYF
TGTGCCAGCAGCCTGCTAGCTCCCCGGACAGATACGCAGTATTTT
>TRBV2|TRBJ1-2|many|TRBD1
CASRIGQGKNYGYTF
TGTGCCAGCAGGATCGGACAGGGAAAAAACTATGGCTACACCTTC
>TRBV6-1|TRBJ2-2|few|TRBD2
CASSEPWGLSGTTVELFF
TGTGCCAGCAGTGAACCTTGGGGACTATCGGGAACCACCGTGGAGCTGTTTTTT
>TRBV12-3/TRBV12-4|TRBJ2-3|many|NA
CASSLVSREPWEDTQYF
TGTGCCAGCAGTTTAGTCTCAAGGGAGCCATGGGAAGATACGCAGTATTTT
>TRBV7-7|TRBJ2-7|many|NA
CASSLRYEQYF
TGTGCTAGCAGCTTACGATACGAGCAGTACTTC
>TRBV2|TRBJ1-3|many|NA
CASSEGWQVSGNTIYF
TGTGCCAGCAGTGAGGGTTGGCAGGTTTCTGGAAACACCATATATTTT
>TRBV20-1|TRBJ2-2|once|TRBD2
CSATQGAGDAGELFF
TGCAGTGCTACTCAGGGAGCGGGAGACGCCGGGGAGCTGTTTTTT
>TRBV2|TRBJ1-3|large|TRBD1
CARSTGDSGNTIYF
TGTGCCAGATCTACAGGGGATTCTGGAAACACCATATATTTT
>TRBV7-9|TRBJ2-7|few|NA
CASSLSPDEQYF
TGTGCCAGCAGCCTCTCGCCCGACGAGCAGTACTTC
>TRBV2|TRBJ1-6|many|TRBD1
CASSPSGGYNSPLHF
TGTGCCAGCAGCCCCTCAGGGGGCTATAATTCACCCCTCCACTTT
>TRBV29-1|TRBJ2-7|NA|NA
CSVEVFGGNYEQYF
TGCAGCGTTGAAGTATTTGGAGGGAACTACGAGCAGTACTTC
>TRBV11-2|TRBJ1-2|many|TRBD1
CASSLEPGQFYGYTF
TGTGCCAGCAGCTTGGAACCGGGACAGTTCTATGGCTACACCTTC
>TRBV20-1|TRBJ1-2|many|NA
CSARDRPSGDRHGYTF
TGCAGTGCTAGAGACCGCCCCTCAGGGGATCGACATGGCTACACCTTC
>TRBV5-1|TRBJ2-3|NA|NA
CASSLEQARYFTDTQYF
TGCGCCAGCAGCTTGGAGCAGGCCCGTTACTTCACAGATACGCAGTATTTT
>TRBV6-2/TRBV6-3|TRBJ2-7|NA|TRBD2
CASSRGGSGSSYEQYF
TGTGCCAGCAGCCGGGGGGGGTCAGGGAGCTCCTACGAGCAGTACTTC
>TRBV11-3|TRBJ2-5|many|NA
CASSLGNSQETQYF
TGTGCCAGCAGTTTAGGGAACAGCCAAGAGACCCAGTACTTC
>TRBV2|TRBJ2-2|NA|TRBD1
CASTNQGALTGELFF
TGTGCCAGCACGAATCAGGGGGCCCTCACCGGGGAGCTGTTTTTT
>TRBV29-1|TRBJ2-1|many|NA
CSVQGDLRNEQFF
TGCAGCGTTCAGGGTGACTTACGGAATGAGCAGTTCTTC
>TRBV5-4|TRBJ1-1|many|NA
CASSLVSGERMNTEAFF
TGTGCCAGCAGCTTGGTGAGCGGAGAGAGAATGAACACTGAAGCTTTCTTT
>TRBV19|TRBJ1-1|many|TRBD1
CASNPTGTTEAFF
TGTGCCAGTAACCCGACAGGGACCACTGAAGCTTTCTTT
>TRBV7-9|TRBJ1-5|many|NA
CASSSASNQPQHF
TGTGCCAGCAGCTCAGCAAGCAATCAGCCCCAGCATTTT
>TRBV28|TRBJ2-5|many|NA
CASSLDLPKAWETQYF
TGTGCCAGCAGTTTAGACCTCCCTAAAGCTTGGGAGACCCAGTACTTC
>TRBV7-9|TRBJ1-1|many|NA
CASSDGDINTEAFF
TGTGCCAGCTCCGATGGGGACATCAACACTGAAGCTTTCTTT
>TRBV15|TRBJ2-7|many|TRBD1
CATSNWTGKSDEQYF
TGTGCCACCAGCAATTGGACAGGGAAGAGCGACGAGCAGTACTTC
>TRBV6-6|TRBJ2-7|few|TRBD2
CASSYETSGRTSYEQYF
TGTGCCAGCAGTTACGAGACTAGCGGGAGGACATCCTACGAGCAGTACTTC